Many counts were recorded for the clone carrying this T cell receptor beta chain. The antigen remains unidentified. The data are from a study of naive and memory T cell subsets. General study points: This RNA-based method may be sensitive to activation-related transcript changes.

TCR cDNA received a 3' ligated oligonucleotide that carried a UMI. The SP2 primer and nested alpha and beta constant region primers amplified ligated cDNA in four rounds. One entry per CDR3 protein results from TCRdb running MiXCR on the 5' RACE reads. This sample has about 62,000 distinct CDR3 sequences, with 8% found just once. J gave up 0 bases and V 6 bases, and 5 bases lay outside the gene matches. The length of the CDR3 is 15 residues. J is TRBJ2-3 and V is TRBV12-3 or TRBV12-4; the match to TRBD2 covers 8 bases. The receptor was derived from a female donor in good health. The CDR3 DNA is TGTGCCAGCAGCACCGGGACTAGGAGCACAGATACGCAGTATTTT. Translating it yields CASSTGTRSTDTQYF.